This TCR beta chain was observed in a study of Ad26.COV2.S vaccination and SARS-CoV-2 variants. Whole-study findings and limits: Considerable breadth of spike-specific CD8+ and CD4+ T cell responses has reportedly been documented following vaccination. Vaccine recipients showed a spike-specific TCR breadth that was higher than in placebo recipients.

TCRdb's copy holds only in-frame clones and misses some; the assay was immunoSEQ multiplex PCR. This table has approximately 460,000 clones, about 88% appearing once. Treatment given: around 19 received Ad26.COV2.S at low or high dose, single or two shots; about 5 received placebo; per-sample allocation not given. Material that was analyzed had been drawn on day 63 after the first vaccine or placebo injection. This Boston cohort included adults aged 18-55 years. The CDR3 contains 16 residues. Germline CDR1 SEHNR, CDR2 FQNEAQ (reference sequence). The junction had 8 bases not matched to a gene; V was cut back by 1 base and J by 4 bases. In regard to this clone: Antigen specificity is unknown.

This clonotype originated in a person aged 18-65 years who received the Ad26.COV2.S COVID-19 vaccine or a placebo. Sequencing used peripheral blood, obtained in a trial of Ad26.COV2.S vaccine versus placebo. V usage is TRBV7-9 and J usage is TRBJ2-7, with 9 bases lining up with TRBD1. The CDR3 region is CASSLGPGQGGYEQYF. DNA for the CDR3: TGTGCCAGCAGCTTAGGACCGGGACAGGGTGGGTACGAGCAGTACTTC.